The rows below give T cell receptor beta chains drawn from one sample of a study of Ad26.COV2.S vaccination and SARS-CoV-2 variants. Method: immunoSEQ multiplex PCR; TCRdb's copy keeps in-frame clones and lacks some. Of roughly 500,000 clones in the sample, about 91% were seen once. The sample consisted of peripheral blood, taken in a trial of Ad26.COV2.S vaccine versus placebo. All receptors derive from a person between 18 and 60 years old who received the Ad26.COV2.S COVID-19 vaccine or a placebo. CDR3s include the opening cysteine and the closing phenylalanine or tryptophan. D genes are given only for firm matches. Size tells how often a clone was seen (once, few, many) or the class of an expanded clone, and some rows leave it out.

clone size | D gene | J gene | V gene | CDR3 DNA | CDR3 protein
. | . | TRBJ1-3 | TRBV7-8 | TGTGCCAGCAGCCCTGGAAACACCATATATTTT | CASSPGNTIYF
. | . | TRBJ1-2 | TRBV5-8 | TGTGCCAGCAGCTTTGGCAGGAACTATGGCTACACCTTC | CASSFGRNYGYTF
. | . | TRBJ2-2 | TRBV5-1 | TGCGCCAGCAGCTCTTACAGTCCCGCGGGCGGGGAGCTGTTTTTT | CASSSYSPAGGELFF
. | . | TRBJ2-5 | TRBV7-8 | TGTGCCAGCAGCTTAGTGGAGGGGGCGGGGAAGAGAGAGACCCAGTACTTC | CASSLVEGAGKRETQYF
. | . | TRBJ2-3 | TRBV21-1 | TGTGCCAGCAGCTCCCGTGGGGGGGATAGAGATACGCAGTATTTT | CASSSRGGDRDTQYF
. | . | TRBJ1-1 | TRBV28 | TGTGCCAGCACCCCTATGGGGCAAAACACTGAAGCTTTCTTT | CASTPMGQNTEAFF
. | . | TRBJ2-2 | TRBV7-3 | TGTGCCAGCAGGAGAGAGAGAAACACCGGGGAGCTGTTTTTT | CASRRERNTGELFF
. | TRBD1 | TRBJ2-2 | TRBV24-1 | TGTGCCACCAGCCGGGACAGGAACACCGGGGAGCTGTTTTTT | CATSRDRNTGELFF
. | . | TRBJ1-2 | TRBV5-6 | TGTGCCAGCAGCTTTGGACTCACTAACTATGGCTACACCTTC | CASSFGLTNYGYTF
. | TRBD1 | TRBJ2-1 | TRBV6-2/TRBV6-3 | TGTGCCAGCAGTAGACCGGGACAGCAGTACAATGAGCAGTTCTTC | CASSRPGQQYNEQFF
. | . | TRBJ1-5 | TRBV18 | TGTGCCAGCTCACCAGGCAGAACGGACAATCAGCCCCAGCATTTT | CASSPGRTDNQPQHF
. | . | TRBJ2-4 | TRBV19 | TGTGCCAGTAGTATTGGGGGCCTCAAAAACATTCAGTACTTC | CASSIGGLKNIQYF
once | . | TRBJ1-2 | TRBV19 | TGTGCCAGTAGTATAGTCCAGGGATCCTTTTATGGCTACACCTTC | CASSIVQGSFYGYTF
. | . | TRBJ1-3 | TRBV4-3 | TGCGCCAGCAGCCAAGATATCGGGGTGGCTGGAAACACCATATATTTT | CASSQDIGVAGNTIYF
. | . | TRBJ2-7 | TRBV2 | TGTGCCAGCAGTGAAGCGTTCGACAGCTCCTACGAGCAGTACTTC | CASSEAFDSSYEQYF
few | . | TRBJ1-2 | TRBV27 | TGTGCCAGCAGTCCATTCCAGGAGCTTCTTAACTATGGCTACACCTTC | CASSPFQELLNYGYTF
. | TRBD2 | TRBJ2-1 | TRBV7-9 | TGTGCCAGCAGCATCCGCCCCCTGACTAGCGGGAGGGCTGAGCAGTTCTTC | CASSIRPLTSGRAEQFF
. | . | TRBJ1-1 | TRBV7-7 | TGTGCCAGCAGCGTGGGACAGAACACTGAAGCTTTCTTT | CASSVGQNTEAFF
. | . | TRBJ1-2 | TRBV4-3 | TGCGCCAGCAGCCAAGATCGTCGGCTCCCGGGGGTGGGTGGCTACACCTTC | CASSQDRRLPGVGGYTF
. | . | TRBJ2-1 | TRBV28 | TGTGCCAGCACCAACGGGCGCCTGCAGTTCTTC | CASTNGRLQFF
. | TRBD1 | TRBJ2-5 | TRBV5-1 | TGCGCCAGCAGCTCGGGGACAGGGTGGACGACCCAGTACTTC | CASSSGTGWTTQYF
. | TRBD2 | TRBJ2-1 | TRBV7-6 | TGTGCCAGCAGCTTAGAGGCCCAGCGGGGGGGTGGTTTAAATGAGCAGTTCTTC | CASSLEAQRGGGLNEQFF
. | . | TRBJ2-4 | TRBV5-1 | TGCGCCAGCAGCATTACGGTCGCCAAAAACATTCAGTACTTC | CASSITVAKNIQYF
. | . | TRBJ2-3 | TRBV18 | TGTGCCAGCTCACCACCGTCTCGCACAGATACGCAGTATTTT | CASSPPSRTDTQYF
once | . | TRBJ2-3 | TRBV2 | TGTGCCAGCACTCCCCGCGGGACCACAGATACGCAGTATTTT | CASTPRGTTDTQYF
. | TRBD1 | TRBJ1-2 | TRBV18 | TGTGCCAGCTCACCAGGGGACAGCGGCTATGGCTACACCTTC | CASSPGDSGYGYTF
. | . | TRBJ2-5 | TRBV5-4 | TGTGCCAGCAGCTACACAGGGATCCAAGAGACCCAGTACTTC | CASSYTGIQETQYF